Given below is one TCR beta chain in context. Authors' analysis steps: It was from reference gene primer amplification that nucleated cell counts were estimated. Assay used: immunoSEQ multiplex PCR; TCRdb lists only in-frame clones, some missing. V and J calls and clone size follow that table, whereas D and trimming were derived from the DNA. The sample lists tens of thousands of clones; roughly 90% were seen once. This sample stems from a study of blood T cell repertoires in COVID-19. Across the whole study: Samples taken during acute and convalescent COVID-19 were collected in the United States, Italy and Spain. From T cells, B-cell-depleted T cells, or PBMCs came the material, which was cDNA or gDNA.

Germline trimming cut 0 bases from V and 8 bases from J; bases unmatched to any gene: 3. Germline V lookup: CDR1 SGHRS, CDR2 YFSETQ. This CDR3 contains 13 residues. Material: peripheral blood. V usage is TRBV5-1 and J usage is TRBJ1-2, with 8 bases that match TRBD1. The TCR comes from a man in his fifties with active or convalescent COVID-19. In DNA, the CDR3 is TGCGCCAGCAGCTTGGATGGGACAGGAGGCTACACCTTC. Its protein is CASSLDGTGGYTF.